What follows are 12 T cell receptor beta chains derived from one specimen sequenced in a study of control samples from healthy donors and cancer patients. Sequencing was performed with immunoSEQ multiplex PCR; in TCRdb, only in-frame clones are kept and a portion is missing. The data show about 110,000 clones, just under 85% seen once. The sequenced sample was blood. These receptor sequences come from a man aged 18 to 29 in good health.

The chain is built from TRBV11-2 and TRBJ2-5; D is possibly TRBD1 or TRBD2 (7 bases each). Germline assignment: CDR1 SGHAT and CDR2 FQNNGV. Deletions cut 5 bases from V and 5 bases from J, with 15 bases between. The CDR3 contains 14 residues. The CDR3: CASSTGRGGETQYF. DNA for the CDR3: TGTGCCAGCAGCACCGGCAGGGGGGGGGAGACCCAGTACTTC.

The chain links TRBV18 to TRBJ1-1; maybe TRBD1 (6 bases). There are 15 residues in the CDR3. From germline, CDR1 is KGHSH and CDR2 LQKENI. Trimming stripped 6 bases from V and 2 bases from J, with 16 bases between. The CDR3 DNA is TGTGCCAGCTCGTTAATGCCAGGGGTTAACACTGAAGCTTTCTTT. Protein: CASSLMPGVNTEAFF.

The chain joins TRBV18 to TRBJ2-7; 8 nucleotides match TRBD1. Germline loops: CDR1 KGHSH, CDR2 LQKENI. CDR3 length: 14 residues. Trimming took 6 bases from V and 3 from J; bases not matched to a gene: 7. CDR3 nucleotide sequence: TGTGCCAGCTCCGAGGGACAGGACGTCTACGAGCAGTACGTC. Protein: CASSEGQDVYEQYV.

Comments on this clone: Other nucleotide sequences from this sample produce the same CDR3. V usage is TRBV4-2 and J usage is TRBJ2-1; tentatively, D is TRBD2 (6 bases). V was clipped by 4 bases and J by 5 bases, with 12 bases between them. The CDR3 loop spans 14 amino acids. CDR1 is LGHNA, CDR2 YNFKEQ, per germline. The CDR3: CASSLGGSHNEQFF. The CDR3 nucleotides are TGTGCCAGCAGCCTAGGAGGGAGCCACAATGAGCAGTTCTTC.

This chain joins TRBV7-2 and TRBJ1-1; 11 nucleotides match TRBD1. The V segment lost 2 bases and the J segment 11 bases; nucleotides outside the gene matches: 16. This CDR3 has 17 amino acids. Germline V lookup: CDR1 SGHTA, CDR2 FQGNSA. The CDR3 bases are TGTGCCAGCAGCTTATGGTTGGAGGGACAGGGGGAGTTGGGTGCTTTCTTT. This gives the protein CASSLWLEGQGELGAFF.

Concerning this clone itself: This CDR3 is also generated by other DNA sequences in the sample. The chain uses TRBV5-4 and TRBJ1-1, with D perhaps TRBD1 (5 bases). The CDR3 length is 13 residues. Germline V gene data show CDR1 as SGHNT and CDR2 as YYREEE (reference sequence). Trimming cost V 4 bases and J 0 bases, with 7 bases left between them. The CDR3 bases are TGTGCCAGCAGCGAGACAGTGAACACTGAAGCTTTCTTT. Translated: CASSETVNTEAFF. The whole variable domain, filled in from reference TRBV5-4 and TRBJ1-1, reads ETGVTQSPTHLIKTRGQQVTLRCSSQSGHNTVSWYQQALGQGPQFIFQYYREEENGRGNFPPRFSGLQFPNYSSELNVNALELDDSALYLCASSETVNTEAFFGQGTRLTVV.

The chain carries TRBV5-4 and TRBJ2-1; 9 bases line up with TRBD2. CDR1 is SGHNT, CDR2 YYREEE, per germline (reference sequence). J gave up 7 bases and V 1 base, and 9 bases lay outside the gene matches. The length of the CDR3 is 16 residues. DNA for the CDR3: TGTGCCAGCAGCTTGAGGTTGGCGGGGGGGCAGAATGAGCAGTTCTTC. Amino acid sequence: CASSLRLAGGQNEQFF.

The gene calls are TRBV19 and TRBJ2-2; D is unresolved. Germline V gives CDR1 LNHDA, CDR2 SQIVND (reference sequence). V lost 9 bases, J lost 3 bases, and 8 bases lay in between. This CDR3 is 12 amino acids long. This CDR3 reads CASGSYTGELFF. The CDR3 DNA is TGTGCCAGCGGGTCCTACACCGGGGAGCTGTTTTTT.

The genes are TRBV6-5 and TRBJ1-2, with TRBD1 as a possible D gene (5 bases). Per germline, CDR1 MNHEY and CDR2 SVGAGI. V was clipped by 2 bases and J by 0 bases, with 7 bases between them. The CDR3 runs to 14 residues. The CDR3 protein is CASSYATANYGYTF. DNA of the CDR3: TGTGCCAGCAGTTACGCGACAGCTAACTATGGCTACACCTTC.

This rearrangement joins TRBV4-2 to TRBJ1-2; the D is unclear. Trimming stripped 0 bases from V and 0 bases from J, with 11 bases between. This CDR3 region has 16 residues. Per germline, CDR1 LGHNA and CDR2 YNFKEQ. The CDR3 protein is CASSQDYELANYGYTF. CDR3 nucleotide sequence: TGTGCCAGCAGCCAAGATTACGAGTTAGCTAACTATGGCTACACCTTC.

This clone was counted a single time. The chain couples TRBV15 to TRBJ2-7; D is unresolved. Germline V gene sequence: CDR1 LNHNV, CDR2 YYDKDF (reference sequence). CDR3 length: 15 residues. Trimming left V 0 bases short and J 6 bases short, with 15 bases between. CDR3 in DNA: TGTGCCACCAGCAGAGATCAGTCAGGTGAAGGCGAGCAGTACTTC. It is translated as CATSRDQSGEGEQYF. Based on the CDR3 plus reference TRBV15 and TRBJ2-7, the full variable domain is DAMVIQNPRYQVTQFGKPVTLSCSQTLNHNVMYWYQQKSSQAPKLLFHYYDKDFNNEADTPDNFQSRRPNTSFCFLDIRSPGLGDTAMYLCATSRDQSGEGEQYFGPGTRLTVT.

V is TRBV20-1 and J is TRBJ1-1; possibly TRBD1 for D (5 bases). Germline CDR1 DFQATT, CDR2 SNEGSKA (reference sequence). The CDR3 covers 11 residues. This chain's CDR3 is CRGGLGTEAFF. CDR3 coding DNA: TGCAGGGGGGGTTTGGGGACTGAAGCTTTCTTT.